This TCR beta chain was recovered during a study of technical replicates of blood from several donors. Sequencing used immunoSEQ multiplex PCR; TCRdb keeps in-frame clones, though not all of them. Here the sample spans 55,000 to 60,000 clones, 85% to 95% being singletons. Germline CDR1 reads SEHNR; CDR2 reads FQNEAQ (reference sequence). CDR3 length equals 15 residues. Deletions cut 0 bases from V and 4 bases from J, with 10 bases between. This clonotype originated in a human donor in good health. Some clones in this sample may be carry-over from other donors' samples. The sequenced sample consisted of PBMCs. This chain links TRBV7-9 with TRBJ2-1; D is undetermined. The CDR3 DNA reads TGTGCCAGCAGCTTAGCGGTTAAACAGTACAATGAGCAGTTCTTC. It is translated as CASSLAVKQYNEQFF.